One sample yielded the 32 T cell receptor beta chains listed below, sequenced in a study of human T cells and chemical hapten exposure. MiXCR was run by TCRdb on the RACE reads, yielding one entry per CDR3 protein. The data show tens of thousands of distinct CDR3 sequences, 9.8% seen once. Time point reported: patch test 1, 2 weeks after DPC sensitization. Treatment of the sample: therapeutic diphenylcyclopropenone sensitization with weekly scalp DPC. Sequenced material: whole blood, taken in connection with sensitization to the hapten diphenylcyclopropenone (DPC). These TCRs come from a woman between 40 and 50 years old with alopecia areata. Some clones in this sample may be carry-over from other donors' samples.

The V call is TRBV7-2, the J call TRBJ2-7, with D tentatively TRBD1 (5 bases). CDR3 size: 12 residues. Trimming took off 6 bases at V and 3 bases at J, with 9 bases between the two ends. The germline gives CDR1 SGHTA, CDR2 FQGNSA. CDR3 nucleotide sequence: TGTGCCAGCAGTGAACAGGTCTACGAGCAGTACTTC. Its translation is CASSEQVYEQYF. Full variable domain (missing parts from reference TRBV7-2 and TRBJ2-7): GAGVSQSPSNKVTEKGKDVELRCDPISGHTALYWYRQSLGQGLEFLIYFQGNSAPDKSGLPSDRFSAERTGGSVSTLTIQRTQQEDSAVYLCASSEQVYEQYFGPGTRLTVT.

This clonotype has at least ten counts. The chain links TRBV18 to TRBJ1-5; 9 nucleotides match TRBD1. The germline CDR1 and CDR2 sequences are KGHSH and LQKENI. The CDR3 is made up of 16 amino acids. Trimming took 2 bases from V and 5 from J; bases not matched to a gene: 7. Here the CDR3 DNA reads TGTGCCAGCTCACCAACCGGGACAGGGCCTTATCAGCCCCAGCATTTT. Its translation is CASSPTGTGPYQPQHF. Full variable domain (rest looked up from reference TRBV18 and TRBJ1-5): NAGVMQNPRHLVRRRGQEARLRCSPMKGHSHVYWYRQLPEEGLKFMVYLQKENIIDESGMPKERFSAEFPKEGPSILRIQQVVRGDSAAYFCASSPTGTGPYQPQHFGDGTRLSIL.

This clonotype was recorded at least ten times. V is TRBV11-1 and J is TRBJ1-1, with TRBD1 identical over 7 bases. Germline values: CDR1 SGHAT, CDR2 FQDESV (reference sequence). The ends lost 5 bases at V and 1 base at J; junction bases unmatched: 4. The CDR3 is 14 amino acids. In nucleotides, the CDR3 is TGTGCCAGCAGCCCGTGGGACAGGAACACTGAAGCTTTCTTT. It encodes CASSPWDRNTEAFF.

In regard to this clonotype: A read error may be the cause here, since a much bigger clone is one base away. The chain is built from TRBV12-3 or TRBV12-4 and TRBJ1-2; D unclear. This CDR3 contains 11 residues. V lost 6 bases, J lost 3 bases, and 5 bases lay in between. CDR3 sequence: CASSQDYGYTF. The CDR3 DNA follows: TGTGCCAGCAGCCAGGACTATGGCTACACCTTC.

The rearrangement uses TRBV2 and TRBJ1-1; D perhaps matches TRBD1 (5 bases). The germline gives CDR1 SNHLY, CDR2 FYNNEI. Trimming removed 6 bases from V and 0 bases from J, with 17 bases in between. CDR3 length: 16 amino acids. CDR3 sequence reads: CASSGVGVPMNTEAFF. The CDR3 DNA reads TGTGCCAGCAGCGGGGTGGGGGTCCCCATGAACACTGAAGCTTTCTTT. The whole variable domain, filled in from reference TRBV2 and TRBJ1-1, reads EPEVTQTPSHQVTQMGQEVILRCVPISNHLYFYWYRQILGQKVEFLVSFYNNEISEKSEIFDDQFSVERPDGSNFTLKIRSTKLEDSAMYFCASSGVGVPMNTEAFFGQGTRLTVV.

The V gene is TRBV20-1, the J gene TRBJ1-1; D ambiguous. V was trimmed by 0 bases and J by 4 bases, leaving 18 bases between them. Per the germline V gene, CDR1 is DFQATT and CDR2 is SNEGSKA (reference sequence). This CDR3 is built from 16 residues. CDR3 amino acids: CSARDIRDLLGTEAFF. The CDR3 coding sequence is TGCAGTGCTAGAGATATAAGGGATTTACTGGGCACTGAAGCTTTCTTT.

There are many counts of this clonotype. The chain couples TRBV7-2 to TRBJ2-7, with D uncertain. The CDR3 runs to 13 residues. Trimming pared 2 bases from V and 2 bases from J, leaving 7 bases between. Germline loops: CDR1 SGHTA, CDR2 FQGNSA. CDR3 loop: CASSLSATYEQYF. CDR3 in DNA: TGTGCCAGCAGCTTATCGGCCACCTACGAGCAGTACTTC.

This sequence joins TRBV6-2 or TRBV6-3 and TRBJ2-2; D perhaps matches TRBD1 (5 bases). V was shortened by 8 bases and J by 9 bases, with 13 bases between the two germline ends. Germline V gene lookup returns CDR1 MNHEY and CDR2 SVGEGT. CDR3 length equals 12 residues. The DNA for the CDR3 is TGTGCCAGCTCACTGACAGAACGGGAGCTGTTTTTT. It yields the protein CASSLTERELFF.

This clonotype was seen a single time. A much larger clone differs by one base, so this may be a read error. V gene TRBV6-2 or TRBV6-3 combines with J gene TRBJ1-6, with D maybe TRBD1 (5 bases). The CDR3 spans 15 residues. Germline assignment: CDR1 MNHEY and CDR2 SVGEGT. The DNA of the CDR3 is TGTGCCAGCAGCGAACCCGACGGGGGAGATTCACCCCTCTACTTT. This encodes CASSEPDGGDSPLYF.

In its sample, this clonotype was seen a few times. V is TRBV7-2 and J is TRBJ1-2; D unclear. Looked up from germline, CDR1 is SGHTA and CDR2 is FQGNSA. The CDR3 has 15 amino acids. The ends were cut back, 8 bases at V and 5 bases at J, with 21 bases in the middle. CDR3 nucleotides: TGTGCCAGCGTCCCTGCCCCAGCCGGCCTATATGGCTACACCTTC. As protein: CASVPAPAGLYGYTF.

J is TRBJ1-5 and V is TRBV29-1; the D is unclear. The V end was cut by 6 bases, the J end by 4 bases, with 10 bases between. Germline values: CDR1 SQVTM, CDR2 ANQGSEA. The CDR3 runs 12 residues. The CDR3 DNA sequence: TGCAGCGTCAAAGTGGGAAATCAGCCCCAGCATTTT. Translated, it gives CSVKVGNQPQHF. The variable domain in full, completed from reference TRBV29-1 and TRBJ1-5, reads SAVISQKPSRDICQRGTSLTIQCQVDSQVTMMFWYRQQPGQSLTLIATANQGSEATYESGFVIDKFPISRPNLTFSTLTVSNMSPEDSSIYLCSVKVGNQPQHFGDGTRLSIL.

This clonotype was observed a few times. The V gene is TRBV29-1, the J gene TRBJ2-3, with TRBD2 matching 10 bases. V trimming: 6 bases; J trimming: 2 bases; junction bases outside the gene matches: 5. This CDR3 spans 14 amino acids. CDR1 is SQVTM and CDR2 is ANQGSEA in the germline V gene. CDR3 residues: CSVDTSGVTDTQYF. The CDR3 nucleotides are TGCAGCGTCGACACTAGCGGGGTCACAGATACGCAGTATTTT.

The V and J genes are TRBV7-2 and TRBJ2-1; D not resolved. The CDR3 loop spans 10 amino acids. Per germline, CDR1 SGHTA and CDR2 FQGNSA. Trimming pared 10 bases from V and 10 bases from J, leaving 11 bases between. The CDR3 reads CATSLREQFF. The CDR3 nucleotides read TGTGCCACATCCCTAAGGGAGCAGTTCTTC.

This clonotype appeared a single time. A much larger clonotype is one base distant, so this may be a read error. Because it lacks the conserved phenylalanine or tryptophan at the end, this CDR3 is likely a read error. The gene calls are TRBV7-6 and TRBJ1-6, with D hard to call. The germline CDR1 and CDR2 sequences are SGHVS and FNYEAQ. The V and J ends lost 1 base and 10 bases respectively, with 8 bases between them. The CDR3 extends over 13 amino acids. The CDR3 coding sequence is TGTGCCAGCAGCTTAGGGCCTCAATCACCCCTCCACTCT. Encoded protein: CASSLGPQSPLHS.

This clonotype was detected only a few times. The rearrangement uses TRBV2 and TRBJ1-2; D perhaps matches TRBD1 (6 bases). CDR1 and CDR2 from the germline V gene are SNHLY and FYNNEI. This CDR3 comprises 12 residues. The V end lost 6 bases, the J end lost 5 bases, and 10 bases lay between the germline ends. This CDR3 reads CASRGTSYGYTF. The CDR3 nucleotides are TGTGCCAGCAGGGGGACATCTTATGGCTACACCTTC.

This clonotype was picked up a small number of times. This chain uses TRBV9 with TRBJ1-2, with D tentatively TRBD1 (5 bases). With 3 bases removed from V and 2 bases from J, the gap between germline ends came to 20 bases. Germline V gene data show CDR1 as SGDLS and CDR2 as YYNGEE. The CDR3 loop spans 17 amino acids. CDR3 protein: CASSAFLGPTGNYGYTF. Written as DNA, the CDR3 is TGTGCCAGCAGCGCATTCCTAGGGCCCACAGGAAACTATGGCTACACCTTC.

This clonotype was recorded at least ten times. The V and J genes are TRBV29-1 and TRBJ2-1; 9 bases fit TRBD2. Germline V lookup: CDR1 SQVTM, CDR2 ANQGSEA. The length of the CDR3 is 13 residues. Losses at the gene ends were 4 bases for V and 4 bases for J; bases not matched to a gene: 2. CDR3 in amino acids: CSVVTSGYNEQFF. The CDR3 DNA is TGCAGCGTTGTGACTAGCGGTTACAATGAGCAGTTCTTC.

As DNA, the CDR3 is TGCAGTGCTAGTGGGCGCCAGCTGCGGCCCTATGGCTACACCTTC. Its translation is CSASGRQLRPYGYTF. This sequence joins TRBV20-1 and TRBJ1-2; D unclear. The CDR3 has 15 residues. CDR1 is DFQATT, CDR2 SNEGSKA, per germline (reference sequence). V was cut by 3 bases and J by 4 bases, with 18 bases left in between.

The table lists this clonotype with many counts. The rearrangement uses TRBV4-1 and TRBJ1-3; D gene uncertain. V was cut by 2 bases and J by 0 bases, with 11 bases left in between. Per germline, CDR1 MGHRA and CDR2 YSYEKL. This CDR3 region has 16 residues. The CDR3 sequence: CASSQREAVSGNTIYF. DNA for the CDR3: TGCGCCAGCAGCCAAAGAGAGGCTGTCTCTGGAAACACCATATATTTT.

The table lists this clonotype with a few counts. The J gene is TRBJ2-1, the V gene TRBV5-6; TRBD2 agrees at 7 bases. The CDR3 runs to 15 residues. Losses at the gene ends were 2 bases for V and 2 bases for J; bases not matched to a gene: 4. Germline values: CDR1 SGHDT, CDR2 YYEEEE. The CDR3 reads CASSFYGGTYNEQFF. The CDR3 nucleotides read TGTGCCAGCAGCTTTTACGGGGGGACCTACAATGAGCAGTTCTTC.

Ten or more counts support this clonotype. The junction departs from germline at one end; a sequencing error may be responsible. This sequence joins TRBV14 and TRBJ1-2; D gene uncertain. CDR3 length equals 16 residues. CDR1 is SGHDN and CDR2 is FVKESK in the germline V gene. This chain's CDR3 is CASSQDYGRVNHGYTF. DNA of the CDR3: TGTGCCAGCAGCCAAGATTACGGAAGGGTTAACCATGGCTACACCTTC.

In this sample, this clonotype turned up many times. CDR3 residues: CATSRDIQVTEAFF. Here the CDR3 DNA reads TGTGCCACCAGCAGAGATATTCAGGTCACTGAAGCTTTCTTT. The chain employs TRBV15 and TRBJ1-1; D gene unclear. V lost 0 bases to trimming and J lost 4 bases, with 9 bases between them. The CDR3 runs to 14 residues. Germline V gives CDR1 LNHNV, CDR2 YYDKDF (reference sequence).

Ten or more counts support this clonotype. The chain couples TRBV24-1 to TRBJ2-3, with D possibly being TRBD1 (5 bases). CDR1 and CDR2 from the germline V gene are KGHDR and SFDVKD. The CDR3 extends over 14 amino acids. Trimming cost V 5 bases and J 4 bases, with 12 bases left between them. In DNA form, the CDR3 reads TGTGCCACCAGTGTAAGCAGGGCGGCAGATACGCAGTATTTT. This codes for CATSVSRAADTQYF.

This clonotype was seen many times. The DNA for the CDR3 is TGCGCCAGCAGCTTGGGCTGGGCGGGAGAGCCCCAGCATTTT. Its translation is CASSLGWAGEPQHF. This chain uses TRBV5-1 with TRBJ1-5; D unresolved. The V end was cut by 0 bases, the J end by 8 bases, with 12 bases between. The germline V gene has CDR1 SGHRS and CDR2 YFSETQ. The CDR3 has 14 amino acids. The full variable domain, with the rest looked up from reference TRBV5-1 and TRBJ1-5, is KAGVTQTPRYLIKTRGQQVTLSCSPISGHRSVSWYQQTPGQGLQFLFEYFSETQRNKGNFPGRFSGRQFSNSRSEMNVSTLELGDSALYLCASSLGWAGEPQHFGDGTRLSIL.

This clonotype came up many times. The V and J genes are TRBV7-9 and TRBJ1-1, with 9 nucleotides matching TRBD1. Germline V gives CDR1 SEHNR, CDR2 FQNEAQ (reference sequence). The ends lost 2 bases at V and 2 bases at J; junction bases unmatched: 3. The CDR3 length is 15 residues. This chain's CDR3 is CASSLRGQGNTEAFF. The CDR3, as DNA: TGTGCCAGCAGCTTAAGGGGACAGGGAAACACTGAAGCTTTCTTT.

This clonotype was seen ten or more times. This chain uses TRBV20-1 with TRBJ2-7, with a possible D match to TRBD1 (6 bases). Germline CDR1 DFQATT, CDR2 SNEGSKA (reference sequence). The CDR3 loop spans 15 amino acids. Trimming took 5 bases from V and 7 from J, leaving 24 bases between them. The CDR3 spells CSAPGWEGGAREQYF. The CDR3 DNA sequence: TGCAGTGCTCCTGGGTGGGAAGGGGGTGCAAGGGAGCAGTACTTC.

With regard to this clonotype: At one boundary the junction diverges from the germline segment, which might be a read error. The chain links TRBV9 to TRBJ2-1, with 10 bases that match TRBD2. There are 19 residues in the CDR3. Germline V lookup: CDR1 SGDLS, CDR2 YYNGEE. The CDR3 sequence is CANSQGVAGGGSGYHEQFF. The CDR3 coding sequence is TGTGCCAACAGCCAGGGCGTAGCGGGGGGTGGGTCAGGTTATCATGAGCAGTTCTTC.

This clonotype has ten or more counts. The rearrangement uses TRBV6-5 and TRBJ2-1; unclear D gene. Germline CDR1 reads MNHEY; CDR2 reads SVGAGI. V was shortened by 6 bases and J by 3 bases, with 15 bases between the two germline ends. The CDR3 covers 15 residues. The CDR3 sequence is CASRRNSHGYNEQFF. In nucleotides, the CDR3 is TGTGCCAGCAGACGCAACTCGCATGGCTACAATGAGCAGTTCTTC.

This clonotype was picked up many times. The rearrangement links TRBV20-1 to TRBJ1-1; D might be TRBD1 (6 bases). This CDR3 has 11 amino acids. Trimming left V 6 bases short and J 10 bases short, with 15 bases between. Germline-derived CDR1 and CDR2 are DFQATT and SNEGSKA (reference sequence). The CDR3 DNA sequence: TGCAGTGCAAAGGGGGGACTAGGAGCTTTCTTT. The encoded protein is CSAKGGLGAFF.

This clonotype was recorded at least ten times. This chain links TRBV7-9 with TRBJ2-5; perhaps TRBD1 as D (5 bases). V was clipped by 4 bases and J by 2 bases, with 8 bases between them. The CDR3 totals 13 residues. Germline lookup yields CDR1 SEHNR and CDR2 FQNEAQ (reference sequence). The CDR3 sequence is CASSSTEQETQYF. The DNA of the CDR3 is TGTGCCAGCAGCTCGACAGAACAAGAGACCCAGTACTTC.

Many counts were recorded for this clonotype. The V and J genes are TRBV20-1 and TRBJ2-7, with D perhaps TRBD1 (6 bases). V dropped 0 bases and J dropped 3 bases, with 12 bases sitting between them. The V gene's germline CDR1 is DFQATT and CDR2 SNEGSKA (reference sequence). CDR3 length equals 14 residues. CDR3 DNA sequence: TGCAGTGCTAGAGATACAGGGTCTTACTACGAGCAGTACTTC. As protein: CSARDTGSYYEQYF.

Many counts were recorded for this clonotype. CDR3 sequence (DNA): TGTGCCACCGTGACAGCTTACCCCTACGAGCAGTACTTC. This gives the protein CATVTAYPYEQYF. The chain has TRBV25-1 and TRBJ2-7; D perhaps matches TRBD1 (5 bases). This CDR3 region has 13 residues. Germline loops: CDR1 MGHDK, CDR2 SYGVNS. The V and J ends lost 10 bases and 2 bases respectively, with 15 bases between them.